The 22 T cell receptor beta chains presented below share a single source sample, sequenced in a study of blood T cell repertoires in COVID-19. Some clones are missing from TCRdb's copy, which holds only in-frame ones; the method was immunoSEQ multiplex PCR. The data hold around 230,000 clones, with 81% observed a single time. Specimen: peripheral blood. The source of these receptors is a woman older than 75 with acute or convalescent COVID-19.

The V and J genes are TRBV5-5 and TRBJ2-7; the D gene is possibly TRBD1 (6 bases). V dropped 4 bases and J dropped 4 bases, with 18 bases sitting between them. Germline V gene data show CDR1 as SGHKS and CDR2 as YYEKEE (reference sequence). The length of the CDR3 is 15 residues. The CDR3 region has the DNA TGTGCCAGCAGCCCTATGGGTAGACAGGCTTACGAGCAGTACTTC. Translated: CASSPMGRQAYEQYF.

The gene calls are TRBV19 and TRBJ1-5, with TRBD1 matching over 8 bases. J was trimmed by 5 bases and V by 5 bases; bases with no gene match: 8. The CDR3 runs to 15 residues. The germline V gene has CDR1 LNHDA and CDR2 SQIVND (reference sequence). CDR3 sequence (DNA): TGTGCCAGTAGTGTTGGACAGGGAGGGTATCAGCCCCAGCATTTT. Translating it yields CASSVGQGGYQPQHF.

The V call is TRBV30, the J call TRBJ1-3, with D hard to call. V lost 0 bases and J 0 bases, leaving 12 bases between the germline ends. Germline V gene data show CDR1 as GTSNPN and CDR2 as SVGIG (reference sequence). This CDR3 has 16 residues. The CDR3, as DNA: TGTGCCTGGAGTGTGACAACAGTACTCTCTGGAAACACCATATATTTT. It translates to CAWSVTTVLSGNTIYF.

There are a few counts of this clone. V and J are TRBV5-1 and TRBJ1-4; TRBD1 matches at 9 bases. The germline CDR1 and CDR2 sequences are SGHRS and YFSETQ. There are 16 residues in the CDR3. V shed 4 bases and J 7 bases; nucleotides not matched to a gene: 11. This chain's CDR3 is CASSEGYRGRSEKLFF. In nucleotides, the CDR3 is TGCGCCAGCAGCGAAGGATACAGGGGGCGCTCTGAAAAACTGTTTTTT.

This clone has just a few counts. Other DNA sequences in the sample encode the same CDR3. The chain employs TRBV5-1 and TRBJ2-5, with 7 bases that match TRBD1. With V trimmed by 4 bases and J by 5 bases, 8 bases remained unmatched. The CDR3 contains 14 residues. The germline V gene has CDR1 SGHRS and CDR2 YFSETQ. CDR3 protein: CASSPKDREETQYF. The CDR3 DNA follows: TGCGCCAGCAGCCCGAAAGACAGGGAGGAGACCCAGTACTTC.

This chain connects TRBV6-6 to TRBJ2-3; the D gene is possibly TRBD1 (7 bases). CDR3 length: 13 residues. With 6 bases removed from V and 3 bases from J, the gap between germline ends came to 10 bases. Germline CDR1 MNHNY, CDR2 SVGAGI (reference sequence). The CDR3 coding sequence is TGTGCCAGCAGCCCAGGGGGGACAGATACGCAGTATTTT. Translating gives CASSPGGTDTQYF.

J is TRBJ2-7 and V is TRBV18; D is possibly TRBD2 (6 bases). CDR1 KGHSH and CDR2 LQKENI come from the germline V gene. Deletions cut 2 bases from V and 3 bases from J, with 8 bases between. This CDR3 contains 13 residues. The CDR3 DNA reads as TGTGCCAGCTCACCAGGGGGACTCTACGAGCAGTACTTC. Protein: CASSPGGLYEQYF.

The CDR3 protein is CASSLGRERTDTQYF. In nucleotides, the CDR3 is TGTGCCAGCAGCTTAGGGCGGGAGAGGACAGATACGCAGTATTTT. The chain has TRBV11-3 and TRBJ2-3; TRBD2 agrees at 7 bases. The V segment lost 1 base and the J segment 3 bases; nucleotides outside the gene matches: 4. This CDR3 has 15 residues. CDR1 and CDR2 (germline): SGHNT, YENEEA.

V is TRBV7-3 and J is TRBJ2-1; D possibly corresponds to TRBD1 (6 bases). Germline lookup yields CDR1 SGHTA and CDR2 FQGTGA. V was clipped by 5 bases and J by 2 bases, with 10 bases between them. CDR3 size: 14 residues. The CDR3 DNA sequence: TGTGCCAGCAGCGTCGGACAGCCCTACAATGAGCAGTTCTTC. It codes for CASSVGQPYNEQFF.

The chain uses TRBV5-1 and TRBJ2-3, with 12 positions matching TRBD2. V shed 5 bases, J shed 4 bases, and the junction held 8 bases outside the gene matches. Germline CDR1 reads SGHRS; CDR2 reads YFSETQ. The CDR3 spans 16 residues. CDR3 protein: CASRETSGRVADTQYF. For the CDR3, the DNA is TGCGCCAGCAGGGAGACTAGCGGGAGAGTTGCAGATACGCAGTATTTT.

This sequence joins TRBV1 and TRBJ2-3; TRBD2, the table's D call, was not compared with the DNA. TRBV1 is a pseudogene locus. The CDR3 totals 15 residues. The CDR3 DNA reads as TGCACCAGCAGCCAAGGTCCGGGTTTCGCAGATACGCAGTATTTT. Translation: CTSSQGPGFADTQYF.

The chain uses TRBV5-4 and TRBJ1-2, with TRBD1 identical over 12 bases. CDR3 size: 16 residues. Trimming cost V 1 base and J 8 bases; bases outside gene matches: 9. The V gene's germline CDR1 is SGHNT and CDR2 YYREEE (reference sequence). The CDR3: CASSLMGQGAWSGYTF. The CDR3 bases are TGTGCCAGCAGCTTGATGGGACAGGGGGCGTGGAGCGGCTACACCTTC.

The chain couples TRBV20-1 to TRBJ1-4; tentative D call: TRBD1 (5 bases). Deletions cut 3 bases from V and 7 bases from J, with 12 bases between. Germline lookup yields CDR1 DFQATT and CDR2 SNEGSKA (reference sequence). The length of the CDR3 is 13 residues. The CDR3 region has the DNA TGCAGTGCTAGTATGCGGGGGGGTGAAAAACTGTTTTTT. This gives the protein CSASMRGGEKLFF.

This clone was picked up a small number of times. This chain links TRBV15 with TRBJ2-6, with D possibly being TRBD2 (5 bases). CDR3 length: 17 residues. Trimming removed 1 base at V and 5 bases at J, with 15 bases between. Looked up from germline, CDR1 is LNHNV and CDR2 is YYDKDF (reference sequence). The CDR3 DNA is TGTGCCACCAGCAGAGTCGACTGGGAGAGGCGGGCCAACGTCCTGACTTTC. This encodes CATSRVDWERRANVLTF.

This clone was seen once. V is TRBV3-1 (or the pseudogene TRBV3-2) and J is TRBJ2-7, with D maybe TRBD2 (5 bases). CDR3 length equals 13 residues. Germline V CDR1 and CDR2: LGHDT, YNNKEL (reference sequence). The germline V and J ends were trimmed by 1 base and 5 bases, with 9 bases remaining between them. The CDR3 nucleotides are TGTGCCAGCAGCCAAGTCCTAGCCAACGAGCAGTACTTC. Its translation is CASSQVLANEQYF.

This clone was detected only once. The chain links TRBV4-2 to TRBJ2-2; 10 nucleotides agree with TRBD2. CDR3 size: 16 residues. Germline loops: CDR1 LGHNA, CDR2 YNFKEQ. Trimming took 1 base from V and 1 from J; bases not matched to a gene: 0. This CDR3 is CASSQASGRNTGELFF. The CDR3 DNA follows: TGTGCCAGCAGCCAAGCTAGCGGGAGGAACACCGGGGAGCTGTTTTTT.

This chain's CDR3 is CASSQGQPNTEAFF. DNA for the CDR3: TGTGCCAGCTCACAAGGACAGCCAAACACTGAAGCTTTCTTT. The J gene is TRBJ1-1, the V gene TRBV18, with a weak D call TRBD1 (6 bases). This CDR3 is 14 amino acids long. Germline V gene data show CDR1 as KGHSH and CDR2 as LQKENI. Trimming took off 4 bases at V and 2 bases at J, with 11 bases between the two ends.

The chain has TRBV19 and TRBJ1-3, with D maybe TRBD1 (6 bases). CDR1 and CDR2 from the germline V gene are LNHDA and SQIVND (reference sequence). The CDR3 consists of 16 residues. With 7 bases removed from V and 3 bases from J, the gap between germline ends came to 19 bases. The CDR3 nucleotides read TGTGCCAGTACCTCTTGGGCAGGGGAACGTGGAAACACCATATATTTT. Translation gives CASTSWAGERGNTIYF.

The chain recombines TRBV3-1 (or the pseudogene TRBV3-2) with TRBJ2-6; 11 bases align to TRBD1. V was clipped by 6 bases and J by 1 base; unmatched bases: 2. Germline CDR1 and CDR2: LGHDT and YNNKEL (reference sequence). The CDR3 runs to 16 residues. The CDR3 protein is CASRGTGGSGANVLTF. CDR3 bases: TGTGCCAGCAGGGGGACAGGGGGGTCTGGGGCCAACGTCCTGACTTTC.

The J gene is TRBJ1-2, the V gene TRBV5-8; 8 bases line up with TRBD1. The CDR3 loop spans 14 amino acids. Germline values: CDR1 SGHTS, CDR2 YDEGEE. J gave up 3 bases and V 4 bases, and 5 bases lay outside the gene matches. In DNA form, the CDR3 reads TGTGCCAGCAGCCCGGGACAGGACTACTATGGCTACACCTTC. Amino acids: CASSPGQDYYGYTF.

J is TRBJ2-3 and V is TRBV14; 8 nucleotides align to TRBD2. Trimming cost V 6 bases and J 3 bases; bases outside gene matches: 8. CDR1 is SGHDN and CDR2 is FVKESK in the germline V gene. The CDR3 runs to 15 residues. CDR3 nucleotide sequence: TGTGCCAGCAGTCCTTACGGGGGGGCGACAGATACGCAGTATTTT. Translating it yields CASSPYGGATDTQYF.

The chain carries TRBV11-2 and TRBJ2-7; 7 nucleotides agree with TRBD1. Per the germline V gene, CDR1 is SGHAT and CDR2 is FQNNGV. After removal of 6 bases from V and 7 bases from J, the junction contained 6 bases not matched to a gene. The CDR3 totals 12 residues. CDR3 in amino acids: CASRGQIGEQYF. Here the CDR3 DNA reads TGTGCCAGCAGGGGACAGATTGGAGAGCAGTACTTC.